The entry below gives a single TCR beta chain sequence along with its context. Its antigen is not identified. CD45RO-negative cells were positively selected for CCR7, leaving out terminally differentiated effector memory CD45RA+ cells. Method: immunoSEQ multiplex PCR; TCRdb's copy keeps in-frame clones and lacks some. The table lists about 2.2 million clones, 93% of them singletons. V lost 5 bases and J lost 4; bases outside the gene matches: 12. Germline V gene sequence: CDR1 MNHEY, CDR2 SMNVEV (reference sequence). This CDR3 comprises 16 residues. These data come from a study of shared clonotypes between healthy human individuals. Study as a whole: Contributing individuals were a couple of females and a few males aged 18 to 49. CD4 naive cells filled three plates per donor, CD4 memory three, CD8 naive two and CD8 memory one. Regarding the study as a whole: Expectations were that clonotype sharing among donors would be affected by sequencing depth. Only a few donors were included, so the genetic and exposure-history diversity represented was limited.

The clonotype was recovered from a man aged 18-30 years in good health. Some clones in this sample may be carry-over from other donors' samples. This chain joins TRBV27 and TRBJ1-1; 8 positions agree with TRBD1. Sequences were obtained from naive CD8+ T cells from PBMCs. CDR3 nucleotides: TGTGCCAGCAGTAAGGGTCCCCAGGGGGCGAGCACTGAAGCTTTCTTT. Its protein product is CASSKGPQGASTEAFF.